This passage covers 8 T cell receptor beta chains from one sample sequenced in a study of identical twins. From the 5' RACE reads, TCRdb called clonotypes with MiXCR, one entry per CDR3 protein. The repertoire includes 500,000 to 600,000 distinct CDR3 sequences, 22% of them detected once, and around 0.9% sits in the top ten. These data also formed part of another study, on T cells expressing NK-cell markers.

The sequencing sample was made of CD4+ T cells sorted from blood. All receptors derive from a woman under 30 in good health.

The chain has TRBV7-2 and TRBJ2-3; TRBD2 matches 7 bases. Germline V gene data show CDR1 as SGHTA and CDR2 as FQGNSA. V gave up 7 bases and J gave up 0 bases; unmatched junction bases: 7. This CDR3 has 15 amino acids. For the CDR3, the DNA is TGTGCCAGCAACCCGATACTAGCGAGCACAGATACGCAGTATTTT. Its translation: CASNPILASTDTQYF.

V gene TRBV12-3 or TRBV12-4 combines with J gene TRBJ2-7; D gene ambiguous. The ends were cut back, 6 bases at V and 5 bases at J, with 11 bases in the middle. The CDR3 spans 12 residues. CDR3 bases: TGTGCCAGCAGCAGAGATTTCCACGAGCAGTACTTC. Encoded protein: CASSRDFHEQYF.

This chain links TRBV18 with TRBJ2-2; D gene ambiguous. The length of the CDR3 is 13 residues. The V end was cut by 4 bases, the J end by 7 bases, with 10 bases between. Germline-derived CDR1 and CDR2 are KGHSH and LQKENI. CDR3 sequence reads: CASSRDAFGELFF. The CDR3 DNA reads TGTGCCAGCTCACGAGACGCATTCGGGGAGCTGTTTTTT.

This clonotype was counted between two and nine times. The chain joins TRBV5-1 to TRBJ2-7, with TRBD1 as a possible D gene (5 bases). CDR3 size: 12 residues. Germline-derived CDR1 and CDR2 are SGHRS and YFSETQ. Trimming took off 0 bases at V and 6 bases at J, with 7 bases between the two ends. CDR3 sequence: CASSLGRVEQYF. The CDR3 bases are TGCGCCAGCAGCTTGGGCAGGGTCGAGCAGTACTTC.

The V call is TRBV7-2, the J call TRBJ2-2; D may be TRBD1 or TRBD2 (5 bases each). V was cut by 2 bases and J by 3 bases, with 13 bases left in between. Germline V lookup: CDR1 SGHTA, CDR2 FQGNSA. This CDR3 is 16 amino acids long. The CDR3 region has the DNA TGTGCCAGCAGCTTATTTGGCGTGGGGGACACCGGGGAGCTGTTTTTT. Translated: CASSLFGVGDTGELFF.

This clonotype occurred a few times. The gene calls are TRBV7-2 and TRBJ2-2, with D perhaps matching TRBD1 or TRBD2 (5 bases each). Germline assignment: CDR1 SGHTA and CDR2 FQGNSA. The CDR3 contains 15 residues. V lost 1 base and J 0 bases, leaving 6 bases between the germline ends. CDR3 DNA sequence: TGTGCCAGCAGCTTAGTGGGGGCGAACACCGGGGAGCTGTTTTTT. Protein sequence: CASSLVGANTGELFF.

The J gene is TRBJ2-7, the V gene TRBV3-1; TRBD2 agrees at 7 bases. Per germline, CDR1 LGHDT and CDR2 YNNKEL (reference sequence). V shed 4 bases, J shed 2 bases, and the junction held 5 bases outside the gene matches. The CDR3 consists of 14 residues. CDR3 region: CASSPIGTTYEQYF. CDR3 DNA: TGTGCCAGCAGCCCGATCGGGACTACCTACGAGCAGTACTTC.

This clonotype was found many times. This chain links TRBV20-1 with TRBJ2-7; the match to TRBD1 covers 7 bases. This CDR3 has 12 amino acids. J lost 2 bases, V lost 6 bases, and 4 bases had no gene match. The V gene's germline CDR1 is DFQATT and CDR2 SNEGSKA (reference sequence). In DNA, the CDR3 is TGCAGTGCCTTACAGGGGACCTACGAGCAGTACTTC. Its translation is CSALQGTYEQYF.